Included here is one T cell receptor beta chain sequence, with context. Its antigen remains unknown. Per the germline V gene, CDR1 is MNHNY and CDR2 is SVGAGI (reference sequence). The junction had 8 bases not matched to a gene; V was cut back by 1 base and J by 7 bases. This CDR3 spans 16 amino acids. This sample is drawn from a study of blood T cells in healthy people across ages. General observations from the study: Comparison with aged donors showed that long-lived donors had more naive CD4+ cells and higher diversity.

The second PCR ran roughly 7 to 12 cycles with a sample-barcoded 5' primer and J-beta primers. Tags on each cDNA molecule came from a template-switch adaptor with 12 random nucleotides. TCRdb redid the calling of the 5' RACE reads with MiXCR, one entry per CDR3 protein. The sample records about 600,000 distinct CDR3 sequences, more than 45% being singletons. The clonotype originates from an elderly man in good health. Sequencing used blood. The V and J genes are TRBV6-6 and TRBJ2-5; 11 bases are a match to TRBD2. CDR3 protein: CASSYFAIAGGGTQYF. In nucleotides, the CDR3 is TGTGCCAGCAGTTACTTTGCGATAGCGGGAGGGGGGACCCAGTACTTC.